The 30 T cell receptor beta chains below come from one sample, sequenced in a study of blood T cell repertoires in COVID-19. Clones were read by immunoSEQ multiplex PCR, and TCRdb kept only the in-frame ones, dropping some. The sample has approximately 390,000 clones, 87% seen once; the top ten hold 2% to 2.5%. The sequencing sample was made of peripheral blood. The receptors were gathered from a woman in her sixties with COVID-19, enrolled during active disease.

V gene TRBV5-1 combines with J gene TRBJ2-1, with 8 bases aligning to TRBD1. The V gene's germline CDR1 is SGHRS and CDR2 YFSETQ. This CDR3 contains 18 residues. V was pared by 1 base and J by 3 bases, with 12 bases of the junction left unmatched. DNA of the CDR3: TGCGCCAGCAGCTTGAACCGAGGACAGGGTCCCGACTACAATGAGCAGTTCTTC. Its protein product is CASSLNRGQGPDYNEQFF.

This clone showed up just a few times. The chain combines TRBV10-3 with TRBJ1-6; 7 positions agree with TRBD1. V was pared by 4 bases and J by 10 bases, with 7 bases of the junction left unmatched. The germline V gene encodes CDR1 ENHRY and CDR2 SYGVKD. CDR3 length equals 14 residues. The CDR3 loop is CAISGTGGRSPLHF. The CDR3 bases are TGTGCCATCAGTGGGACAGGCGGGCGGTCACCCCTCCACTTT.

The chain recombines TRBV7-8 with TRBJ1-2, with unresolved D. Trimming pared 1 base from V and 8 bases from J, leaving 14 bases between. The CDR3 covers 14 residues. Germline V gives CDR1 SGHVS, CDR2 FQNEAQ. The CDR3 coding sequence is TGTGCCAGCAGCTTAGGAGGCCCAGCGTACGGCTACACCTTC. Amino acids: CASSLGGPAYGYTF.

This clone has a handful of counts. CDR3 coding DNA: TGTGCCAGCAGTGTCCGACAGGCCGAACCTAATACGCAGTATTTT. It is translated as CASSVRQAEPNTQYF. This chain uses TRBV2 with TRBJ2-3, with a weak D call TRBD1 (6 bases). The CDR3 sequence is 15 residues long. Trimming stripped 4 bases from V and 7 bases from J, with 18 bases between. Germline values: CDR1 SNHLY, CDR2 FYNNEI. Together with reference TRBV2 and TRBJ2-3, the CDR3 gives the full variable domain: EPEVTQTPSHQVTQMGQEVILRCVPISNHLYFYWYRQILGQKVEFLVSFYNNEISEKSEIFDDQFSVERPDGSNFTLKIRSTKLEDSAMYFCASSVRQAEPNTQYFGPGTRLTVL.

This clone was observed once. This chain connects TRBV18 to TRBJ1-1; possibly TRBD1 for D (5 bases). The CDR3 contains 14 residues. Per the germline V gene, CDR1 is KGHSH and CDR2 is LQKENI. The V end lost 0 bases, the J end lost 6 bases, and 11 bases lay between the germline ends. This CDR3 is CASSPPSLRAEAFF. The CDR3 nucleotides read TGTGCCAGCTCACCACCCTCTCTCAGGGCTGAAGCTTTCTTT.

This sequence joins TRBV18 and TRBJ2-7, with unresolved D. CDR1 is KGHSH and CDR2 is LQKENI in the germline V gene. V was shortened by 4 bases and J by 5 bases, with 15 bases between the two germline ends. The CDR3 extends over 14 amino acids. The CDR3 spells CASSRADPRNEQYF. The CDR3 nucleotides read TGTGCCAGCTCACGGGCCGATCCTCGGAACGAGCAGTACTTC.

V and J are TRBV6-5 and TRBJ1-2; TRBD1 matches at 7 bases. This CDR3 has 15 residues. The trim removed 6 bases at V and 2 bases at J, leaving 9 bases unmatched. Germline CDR1 and CDR2: MNHEY and SVGAGI. DNA of the CDR3: TGTGCCAGCAGAGGACCGGGACAGCAGAACTATGGCTACACCTTC. This gives the protein CASRGPGQQNYGYTF.

The rearrangement uses TRBV2 and TRBJ2-3; TRBD2 matches 12 bases. CDR1 SNHLY and CDR2 FYNNEI come from the germline V gene. J lost 1 base, V lost 6 bases, and 5 bases had no gene match. The CDR3 is 16 amino acids. CDR3 amino acids: CASRLTSGGRTDTQYF. The CDR3 DNA reads as TGTGCCAGCAGACTGACTAGCGGGGGCCGCACAGATACGCAGTATTTT.

CDR3 amino acids: CASSGGGNRNTEAFF. In nucleotides, the CDR3 is TGTGCCAGCAGCGGGGGGGGCAACAGGAACACTGAAGCTTTCTTT. This chain connects TRBV6-5 to TRBJ1-1, with D possibly being TRBD1 (6 bases). Germline CDR1 MNHEY, CDR2 SVGAGI. CDR3 length: 15 residues. V lost 6 bases and J lost 1, with 15 bases in between.

This clone was picked up many times. CDR3 residues: CASKREWSSYNEQFF. The CDR3 nucleotides are TGTGCCAGCAAACGGGAGTGGAGCTCCTACAATGAGCAGTTCTTC. The rearrangement joins TRBV2 to TRBJ2-1; a weak D match, TRBD2 (6 bases). Germline assignment: CDR1 SNHLY and CDR2 FYNNEI. V was clipped by 7 bases and J by 0 bases, with 13 bases between them. The length of the CDR3 is 15 residues.

The DNA for the CDR3 is TGTGCCTGGAGGGTGGCCCGTGAGCAGTACTTC. Its translation is CAWRVAREQYF. The chain employs TRBV30 and TRBJ2-7; the D is unclear. The CDR3 covers 11 residues. CDR1 and CDR2 (germline): GTSNPN, SVGIG (reference sequence). V lost 3 bases and J 7 bases, leaving 10 bases between the germline ends. Based on the CDR3 plus reference TRBV30 and TRBJ2-7, the full variable domain is SQTIHQWPATLVQPVGSPLSLECTVEGTSNPNLYWYRQAAGRGLQLLFYSVGIGQISSEVPQNLSASRPQDRQFILSSKKLLLSDSGFYLCAWRVAREQYFGPGTRLTVT.

The chain uses TRBV19 and TRBJ2-2; 8 nucleotides line up with TRBD1. Germline CDR1 is LNHDA and CDR2 is SQIVND (reference sequence). The CDR3 is 16 residues long. The V and J ends lost 5 bases and 6 bases, in that order; junction bases with no gene match: 11. CDR3 region: CASSPSPQGAAGELFF. The DNA for the CDR3 is TGTGCCAGTAGTCCGTCCCCCCAGGGGGCTGCCGGGGAGCTGTTTTTT. The whole variable domain, remainder taken from reference TRBV19 and TRBJ2-2, is DGGITQSPKYLFRKEGQNVTLSCEQNLNHDAMYWYRQDPGQGLRLIYYSQIVNDFQKGDIAEGYSVSREKKESFPLTVTSAQKNPTAFYLCASSPSPQGAAGELFFGEGSRLTVL.

CDR3 in DNA: TGTGCCAGTAGTATACCTCGGACCGGGGAGCTGTTTTTT. This encodes CASSIPRTGELFF. This chain joins TRBV19 and TRBJ2-2; the D is unclear. The CDR3 totals 13 residues. CDR1 LNHDA and CDR2 SQIVND come from the germline V gene (reference sequence). V was cut by 2 bases and J by 5 bases, with 6 bases left in between. Drawing the rest from reference TRBV19 and TRBJ2-2, the complete variable domain is DGGITQSPKYLFRKEGQNVTLSCEQNLNHDAMYWYRQDPGQGLRLIYYSQIVNDFQKGDIAEGYSVSREKKESFPLTVTSAQKNPTAFYLCASSIPRTGELFFGEGSRLTVL.

The CDR3 DNA is TGTGCCAGCAGCCCGTCAGTCGACAGGGTAACTGAAGCTTTCTTT. This gives the protein CASSPSVDRVTEAFF. This chain connects TRBV9 to TRBJ1-1, with 7 positions matching TRBD1. V shed 4 bases, J shed 5 bases, and the junction held 11 bases outside the gene matches. Germline V lookup: CDR1 SGDLS, CDR2 YYNGEE. The CDR3 runs to 15 residues. Full variable domain (rest looked up from reference TRBV9 and TRBJ1-1): DSGVTQTPKHLITATGQRVTLRCSPRSGDLSVYWYQQSLDQGLQFLIQYYNGEERAKGNILERFSAQQFPDLHSELNLSSLELGDSALYFCASSPSVDRVTEAFFGQGTRLTVV.

The table lists this clone with a count of one. This chain joins TRBV28 and TRBJ1-2; 7 nucleotides line up with TRBD1. The germline gives CDR1 MDHEN, CDR2 SYDVKM. This CDR3 region has 14 residues. The J segment lost 7 bases and the V segment lost 6 bases, leaving 11 bases of the junction unmatched. The CDR3 is CASSLDRVGGGYTF. CDR3 sequence (DNA): TGTGCCAGCAGCCTTGACAGGGTAGGGGGTGGCTACACCTTC.

This chain connects TRBV12-3 or TRBV12-4 to TRBJ1-2, with D perhaps matching TRBD1 (5 bases). The length of the CDR3 is 13 residues. V was cut by 6 bases and J by 4 bases, with 12 bases left in between. This CDR3 reads CASSPDSPYGYTF. The DNA for the CDR3 is TGTGCCAGCAGCCCAGACAGTCCCTATGGCTACACCTTC.

CDR3 bases: TGTGCCACCAAGGGGAGGGTGGGGAATGAGCAGTTCTTC. Its protein is CATKGRVGNEQFF. V and J are TRBV19 and TRBJ2-1; 7 nucleotides align to TRBD2. Germline lookup yields CDR1 LNHDA and CDR2 SQIVND (reference sequence). The CDR3 has 13 amino acids. The ends lost 10 bases at V and 7 bases at J; junction bases unmatched: 10.

The V gene is TRBV5-1, the J gene TRBJ2-1; D gene uncertain. V was clipped by 0 bases and J by 7 bases, with 17 bases between them. The CDR3 sequence is 16 residues long. CDR1 and CDR2 from the germline V gene are SGHRS and YFSETQ. As DNA, the CDR3 is TGCGCCAGCAGCTTGGCCAACACTGGCGGCCAGAATGAGCAGTTCTTC. Encoded protein: CASSLANTGGQNEQFF. Full variable domain (rest looked up from reference TRBV5-1 and TRBJ2-1): KAGVTQTPRYLIKTRGQQVTLSCSPISGHRSVSWYQQTPGQGLQFLFEYFSETQRNKGNFPGRFSGRQFSNSRSEMNVSTLELGDSALYLCASSLANTGGQNEQFFGPGTRLTVL.

This clone was observed once. The gene calls are TRBV27 and TRBJ1-1; TRBD1 aligns across 7 bases. V dropped 5 bases and J dropped 4; count of bases not matched to a gene: 10. This CDR3 comprises 15 residues. Germline assignment: CDR1 MNHEY and CDR2 SMNVEV (reference sequence). The CDR3 loop reads CASSPAAGGGTEAFF. DNA of the CDR3: TGTGCCAGCAGTCCCGCCGCAGGGGGTGGCACTGAAGCTTTCTTT.

The chain carries TRBV6-6 and TRBJ1-4; 12 positions match TRBD1. Looked up from germline, CDR1 is MNHNY and CDR2 is SVGAGI (reference sequence). CDR3 length: 16 amino acids. Trimming at V came to 5 bases and at J to 13 bases, leaving 14 bases not matched to a gene. The CDR3 is CASSNAPTGTGGGLFF. The CDR3 bases are TGTGCCAGCAGTAACGCACCGACCGGGACAGGGGGCGGACTGTTTTTT.

DNA for the CDR3: TGCGCCAGCAGCTTGGGACAGACCTATAATTCACCCCTCCACTTT. Protein: CASSLGQTYNSPLHF. This chain links TRBV5-1 with TRBJ1-6, with D possibly TRBD1 on 5 matching bases. Germline CDR1 and CDR2: SGHRS and YFSETQ. Between the trimmed V and J ends, which lost 0 bases and 2 bases, there was a span of 6 bases. This CDR3 spans 15 amino acids.

The chain couples TRBV2 to TRBJ2-6; possible D gene TRBD1, 6 bases. The CDR3 is 17 amino acids. V dropped 6 bases and J dropped 0 bases, with 15 bases sitting between them. The V gene's germline CDR1 is SNHLY and CDR2 FYNNEI. The CDR3 is CASSLGGNPSGANVLTF. CDR3 nucleotide sequence: TGTGCCAGCAGCCTAGGGGGAAACCCCTCTGGGGCCAACGTCCTGACTTTC.

This rearrangement joins TRBV27 to TRBJ2-1; a weak D match, TRBD2 (6 bases). Germline V lookup: CDR1 MNHEY, CDR2 SMNVEV (reference sequence). Between the trimmed V and J ends, which lost 5 bases and 7 bases, there was a span of 12 bases. CDR3 length: 13 residues. The CDR3 DNA reads TGTGCCAGCAGTCTCACCGGAGGGAATGAGCAGTTCTTC. It is translated as CASSLTGGNEQFF.

The genes are TRBV25-1 and TRBJ1-1; TRBD1 agrees at 8 bases. This CDR3 comprises 15 residues. CDR1 is MGHDK, CDR2 SYGVNS, per germline. V lost 6 bases and J lost 2; bases outside the gene matches: 8. CDR3 coding DNA: TGTGCCAGCAGCCTCCTCGGACAGGGAAACACTGAAGCTTTCTTT. This encodes CASSLLGQGNTEAFF.

For the CDR3, the DNA is TGTGCCAGCAGCTTCTCGGGGGGACAGGGGAACTACGAGCAGTACTTC. Its translation is CASSFSGGQGNYEQYF. The J gene is TRBJ2-7, the V gene TRBV7-9; 10 bases are a match to TRBD1. The CDR3 extends over 16 amino acids. CDR1 and CDR2 from the germline V gene are SEHNR and FQNEAQ (reference sequence). V lost 3 bases and J lost 3; bases outside the gene matches: 8.

The CDR3 reads CASSQDSSNQPQHF. CDR3 coding DNA: TGTGCCAGCAGCCAAGACAGTAGCAATCAGCCCCAGCATTTT. This rearrangement joins TRBV3-1 (or the pseudogene TRBV3-2) to TRBJ1-5, with no clear D. Trimming took 0 bases from V and 0 from J, leaving 3 bases between them. The CDR3 has 14 residues. Germline loops: CDR1 LGHDT, CDR2 YNNKEL (reference sequence).

The V and J genes are TRBV19 and TRBJ1-1; TRBD1 aligns across 8 bases. Looked up from germline, CDR1 is LNHDA and CDR2 is SQIVND (reference sequence). V trimming: 7 bases; J trimming: 3 bases; junction bases outside the gene matches: 16. The CDR3 has 17 residues. DNA of the CDR3: TGTGCCAGTACCCTCACCCCGAGGACAGGGAGGGACACTGAAGCTTTCTTT. Translating gives CASTLTPRTGRDTEAFF.

Only one count was recorded for this clone. The chain employs TRBV6-6 and TRBJ1-4; tentative D call: TRBD1 (5 bases). There are 13 residues in the CDR3. CDR1 and CDR2 from the germline V gene are MNHNY and SVGAGI (reference sequence). Trimming stripped 0 bases from V and 8 bases from J, with 7 bases between. CDR3 protein: CASSYSGREKLFF. CDR3 DNA: TGTGCCAGCAGTTACTCGGGGCGGGAAAAACTGTTTTTT.

The rearrangement joins TRBV6-1 to TRBJ1-5; weak D call: TRBD1 (5 bases). CDR1 is MNHNS and CDR2 is SASEGT in the germline V gene. CDR3 size: 13 residues. V gave up 2 bases and J gave up 4 bases, with 6 bases separating them. The CDR3 DNA is TGTGCCAGCAGTGAACGGGGGAATCAGCCCCAGCATTTT. Protein: CASSERGNQPQHF.

This chain links TRBV6-5 with TRBJ1-1; D remains ambiguous. The CDR3 totals 13 residues. The V gene lost 7 bases and the J gene lost 1 base, with 10 bases spanning the gap. In germline, CDR1 is MNHEY, CDR2 SVGAGI. The CDR3: CASIPRQNTEAFF. In nucleotides, the CDR3 is TGTGCCAGCATCCCGAGACAGAACACTGAAGCTTTCTTT.